This T cell receptor (beta chain) is drawn from a study of shared clonotypes between healthy human individuals. Genomic DNA of every subset was divided equally among multiple immunoSEQ plates. The data were produced by immunoSEQ multiplex PCR, yet TCRdb's version contains in-frame clones alone and is incomplete. This table holds around 2.5 million clones, approximately 93% found once. CDR3 length: 16 amino acids. CDR1 and CDR2 (germline): MRHNA, SNTAGT. V lost 0 bases and J 7 bases, leaving 18 bases between the germline ends. Sequencing was carried out using naive CD4+ T cells from PBMCs. As to subset: CD45RA+ positively selected. The chain has TRBV6-4 and TRBJ1-2, with D possibly matching TRBD1 (6 bases). This receptor was taken from a man aged 18 to 29 in good health. Some clones in this sample may be carry-over from other donors' samples. CDR3 protein: CASSDSRFGQTGGYTF. The CDR3 DNA reads as TGTGCCAGCAGTGACTCAAGGTTTGGACAGACGGGTGGCTACACCTTC.